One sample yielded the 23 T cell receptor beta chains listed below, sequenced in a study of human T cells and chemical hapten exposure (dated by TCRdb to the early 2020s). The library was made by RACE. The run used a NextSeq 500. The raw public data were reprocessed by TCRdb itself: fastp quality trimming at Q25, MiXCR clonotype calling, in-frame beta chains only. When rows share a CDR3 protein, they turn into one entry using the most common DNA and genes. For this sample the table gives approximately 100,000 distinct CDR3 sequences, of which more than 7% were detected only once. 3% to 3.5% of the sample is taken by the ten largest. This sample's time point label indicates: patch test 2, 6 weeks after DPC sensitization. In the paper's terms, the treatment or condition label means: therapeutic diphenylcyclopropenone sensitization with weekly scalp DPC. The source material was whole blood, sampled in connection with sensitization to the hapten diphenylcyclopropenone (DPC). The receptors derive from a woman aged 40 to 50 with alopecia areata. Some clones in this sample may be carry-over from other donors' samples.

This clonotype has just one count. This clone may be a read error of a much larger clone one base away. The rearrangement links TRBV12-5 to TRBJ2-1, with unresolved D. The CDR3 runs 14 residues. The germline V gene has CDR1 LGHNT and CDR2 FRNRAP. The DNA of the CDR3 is TGTGCTAGTGGTTCTGAGGTTAGCTTCAATGGGCAGTTCTTC. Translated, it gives CASGSEVSFNGQFF.

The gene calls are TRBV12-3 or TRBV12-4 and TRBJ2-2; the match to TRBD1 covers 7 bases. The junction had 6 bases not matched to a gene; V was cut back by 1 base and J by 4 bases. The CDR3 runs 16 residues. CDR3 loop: CASSLGQGVSTGELFF. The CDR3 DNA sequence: TGTGCCAGCAGTTTAGGGCAGGGGGTGTCCACCGGGGAGCTGTTTTTT.

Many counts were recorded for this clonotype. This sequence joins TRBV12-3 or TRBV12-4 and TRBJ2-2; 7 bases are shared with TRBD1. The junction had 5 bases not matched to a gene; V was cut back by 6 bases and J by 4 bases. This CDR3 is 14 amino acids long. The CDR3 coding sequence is TGTGCCAGCAGATGGGACAGAATCACCGGGGAGCTGTTTTTT. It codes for CASRWDRITGELFF.

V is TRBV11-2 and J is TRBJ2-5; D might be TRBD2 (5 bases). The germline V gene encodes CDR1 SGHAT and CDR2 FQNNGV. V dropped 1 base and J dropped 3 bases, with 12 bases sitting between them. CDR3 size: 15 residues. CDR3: CASSLVGFGKETQYF. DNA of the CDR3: TGTGCCAGCAGCTTAGTGGGATTCGGGAAAGAGACCCAGTACTTC.

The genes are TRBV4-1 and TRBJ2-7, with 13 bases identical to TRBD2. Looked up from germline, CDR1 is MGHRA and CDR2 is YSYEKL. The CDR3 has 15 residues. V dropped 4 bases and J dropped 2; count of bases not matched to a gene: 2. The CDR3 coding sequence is TGCGCCAGCAGCCTCGGACTAGCGGGGGCCTACGAGCAGTACTTC. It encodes CASSLGLAGAYEQYF.

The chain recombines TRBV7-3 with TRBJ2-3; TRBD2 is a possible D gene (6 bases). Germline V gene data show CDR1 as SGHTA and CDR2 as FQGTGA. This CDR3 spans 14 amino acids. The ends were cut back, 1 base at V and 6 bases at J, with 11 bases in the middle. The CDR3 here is CASSLIPGTDTQYF. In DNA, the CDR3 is TGTGCCAGCAGCTTAATTCCAGGGACTGATACGCAGTATTTT. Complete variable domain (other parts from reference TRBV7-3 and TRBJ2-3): GAGVSQTPSNKVTEKGKYVELRCDPISGHTALYWYRQSLGQGPEFLIYFQGTGAADDSGLPNDRFFAVRPEGSVSTLKIQRTERGDSAVYLCASSLIPGTDTQYFGPGTRLTVL.

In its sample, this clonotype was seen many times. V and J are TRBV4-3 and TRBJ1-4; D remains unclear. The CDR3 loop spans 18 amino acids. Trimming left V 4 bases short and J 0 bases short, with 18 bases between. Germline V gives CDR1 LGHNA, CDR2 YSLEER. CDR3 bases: TGCGCCAGCAGCCGCCAACAGTCCGTCCACGCAACTAATGAAAAACTGTTTTTT. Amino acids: CASSRQQSVHATNEKLFF.

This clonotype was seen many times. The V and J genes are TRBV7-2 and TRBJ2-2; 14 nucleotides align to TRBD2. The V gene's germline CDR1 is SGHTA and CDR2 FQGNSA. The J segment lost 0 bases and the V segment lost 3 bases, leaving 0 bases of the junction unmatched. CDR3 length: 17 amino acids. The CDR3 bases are TGTGCCAGCAGCTTGACTAGCGGGGGGGCGAACACCGGGGAGCTGTTTTTT. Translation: CASSLTSGGANTGELFF.

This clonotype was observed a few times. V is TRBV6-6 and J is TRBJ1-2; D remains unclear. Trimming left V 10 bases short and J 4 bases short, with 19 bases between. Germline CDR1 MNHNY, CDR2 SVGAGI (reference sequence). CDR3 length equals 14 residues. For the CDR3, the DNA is TGTGCCACTGATTCGGCGGGCCTAATCTATGGCTACACCTTC. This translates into CATDSAGLIYGYTF.

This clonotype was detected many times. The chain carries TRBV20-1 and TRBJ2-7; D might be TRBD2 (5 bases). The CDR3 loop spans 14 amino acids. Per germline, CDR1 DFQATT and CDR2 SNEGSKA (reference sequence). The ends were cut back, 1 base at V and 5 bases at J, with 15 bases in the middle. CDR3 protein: CSARGGLAVDEQYF. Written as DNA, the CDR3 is TGCAGTGCTAGAGGGGGTCTAGCTGTCGACGAGCAGTACTTC.

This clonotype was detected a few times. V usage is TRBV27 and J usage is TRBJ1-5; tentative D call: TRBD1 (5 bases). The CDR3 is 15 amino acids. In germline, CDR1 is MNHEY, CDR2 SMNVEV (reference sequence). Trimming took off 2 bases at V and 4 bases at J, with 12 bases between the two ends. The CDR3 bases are TGTGCCAGCAGTTTAATGCCAGGACAAAATCAGCCCCAGCATTTT. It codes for CASSLMPGQNQPQHF.

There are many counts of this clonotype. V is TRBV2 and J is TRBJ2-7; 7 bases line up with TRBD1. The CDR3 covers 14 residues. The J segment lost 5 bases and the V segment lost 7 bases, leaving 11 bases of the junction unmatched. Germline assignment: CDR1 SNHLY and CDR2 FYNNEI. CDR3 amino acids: CASIRTGALHEQYF. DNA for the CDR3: TGTGCCAGCATCAGAACAGGGGCACTCCACGAGCAGTACTTC.

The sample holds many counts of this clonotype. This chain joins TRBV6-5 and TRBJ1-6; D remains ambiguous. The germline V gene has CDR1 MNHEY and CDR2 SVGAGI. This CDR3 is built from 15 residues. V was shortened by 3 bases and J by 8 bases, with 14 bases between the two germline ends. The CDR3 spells CASSYVGGQHSPLHF. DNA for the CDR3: TGTGCCAGCAGTTATGTTGGCGGTCAACATTCACCCCTCCACTTT.

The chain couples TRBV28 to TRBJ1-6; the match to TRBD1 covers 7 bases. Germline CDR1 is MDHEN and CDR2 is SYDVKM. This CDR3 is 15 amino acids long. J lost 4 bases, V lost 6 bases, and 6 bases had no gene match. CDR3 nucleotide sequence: TGTGCCAGCAGAATGTCGGGACAGTATAATTCACCCCTCCACTTT. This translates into CASRMSGQYNSPLHF.

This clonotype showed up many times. The CDR3 region has the DNA TGCAGCGTTGGAAGGGGGAATGGCCAGCCCCAGCATTTT. It is translated as CSVGRGNGQPQHF. This chain uses TRBV29-1 with TRBJ1-5, with a weak D call TRBD1 (6 bases). Germline CDR1 is SQVTM and CDR2 is ANQGSEA. The CDR3 consists of 13 residues. V lost 4 bases to trimming and J lost 7 bases, with 14 bases between them. The variable domain in full, with the rest retrieved from reference TRBV29-1 and TRBJ1-5, is SAVISQKPSRDICQRGTSLTIQCQVDSQVTMMFWYRQQPGQSLTLIATANQGSEATYESGFVIDKFPISRPNLTFSTLTVSNMSPEDSSIYLCSVGRGNGQPQHFGDGTRLSIL.

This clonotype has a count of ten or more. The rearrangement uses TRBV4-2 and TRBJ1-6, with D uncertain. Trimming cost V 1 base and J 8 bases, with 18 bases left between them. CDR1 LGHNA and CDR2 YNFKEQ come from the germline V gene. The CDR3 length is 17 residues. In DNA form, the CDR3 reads TGTGCCAGCAGCCAAGGATATACGGAATCGTCTGATTCACCCCTCCACTTT. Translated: CASSQGYTESSDSPLHF.

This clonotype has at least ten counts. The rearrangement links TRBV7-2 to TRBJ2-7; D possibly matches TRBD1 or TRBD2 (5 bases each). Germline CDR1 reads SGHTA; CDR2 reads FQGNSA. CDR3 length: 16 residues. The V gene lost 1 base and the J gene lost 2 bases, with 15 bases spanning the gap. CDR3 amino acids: CASSLGAPRGPYEQYF. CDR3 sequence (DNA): TGTGCCAGCAGCTTAGGGGCCCCTAGGGGACCCTACGAGCAGTACTTC.

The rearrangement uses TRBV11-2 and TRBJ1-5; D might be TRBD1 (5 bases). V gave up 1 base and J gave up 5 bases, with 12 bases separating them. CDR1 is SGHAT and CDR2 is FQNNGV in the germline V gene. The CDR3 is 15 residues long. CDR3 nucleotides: TGTGCCAGCAGCTTAGGTAGTCAGGGCCATCAGCCCCAGCATTTT. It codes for CASSLGSQGHQPQHF.

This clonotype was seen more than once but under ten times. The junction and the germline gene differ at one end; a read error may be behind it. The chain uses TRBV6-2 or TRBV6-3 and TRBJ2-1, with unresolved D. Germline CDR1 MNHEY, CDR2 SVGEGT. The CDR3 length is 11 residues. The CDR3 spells CASSPYDEQFF. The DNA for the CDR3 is TGTGCCAGCAGCCCCTACGATGAGCAGTTCTTC.

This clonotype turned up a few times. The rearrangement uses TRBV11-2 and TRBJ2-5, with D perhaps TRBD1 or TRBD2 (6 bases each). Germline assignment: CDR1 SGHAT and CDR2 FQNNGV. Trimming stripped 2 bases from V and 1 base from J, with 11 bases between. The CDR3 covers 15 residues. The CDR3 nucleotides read TGTGCCAGCAGCTTATTCCGGGGGCCCCAAGAGACCCAGTACTTC. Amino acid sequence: CASSLFRGPQETQYF.

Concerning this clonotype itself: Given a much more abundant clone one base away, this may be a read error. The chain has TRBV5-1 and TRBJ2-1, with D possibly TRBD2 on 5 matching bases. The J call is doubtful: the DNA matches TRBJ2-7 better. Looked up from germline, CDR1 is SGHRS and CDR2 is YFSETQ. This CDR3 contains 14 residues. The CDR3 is CASSPDSSYNEQYF. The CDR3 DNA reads TGCGCCAGCAGCCCGGACTCGAGCTACAATGAGCAGTACTTC.

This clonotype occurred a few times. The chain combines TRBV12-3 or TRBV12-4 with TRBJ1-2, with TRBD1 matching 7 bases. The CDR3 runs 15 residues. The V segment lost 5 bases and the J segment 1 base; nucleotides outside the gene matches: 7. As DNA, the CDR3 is TGTGCCAGCAGTCTTGGACAGGATCATAACTATGGCTACACCTTC. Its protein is CASSLGQDHNYGYTF.

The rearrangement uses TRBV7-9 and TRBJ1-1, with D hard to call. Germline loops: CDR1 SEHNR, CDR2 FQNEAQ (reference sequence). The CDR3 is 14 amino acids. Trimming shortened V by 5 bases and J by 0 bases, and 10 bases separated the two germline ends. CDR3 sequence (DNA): TGTGCCAGCAGCACTGATTACATGAACACTGAAGCTTTCTTT. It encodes CASSTDYMNTEAFF.